The 11 T cell receptor beta chains listed next were all sequenced from one sample in a study of T cell responses to AZD1222 COVID-19 vaccine. Repertoires were generated with immunoSEQ multiplex PCR, while TCRdb's copy carries only in-frame clones and drops some. The sample includes 65,000 to 75,000 clones, about four fifths seen only once; the top ten take under 6.5%. The starting material was peripheral blood, obtained on day 0 of AZD1222 vaccination. The receptors stem from an adult in good health.

The rearrangement uses TRBV7-2 and TRBJ1-2; 7 positions agree with TRBD1. The germline CDR1 and CDR2 sequences are SGHTA and FQGNSA. Trimming cost V 5 bases and J 8 bases; bases outside gene matches: 11. The CDR3 is 14 residues long. The CDR3 DNA sequence: TGTGCCAGCAGCCCCGGAGGGGGCGGCTTCGGCTACACCTTC. Its translation: CASSPGGGGFGYTF.

The V call is TRBV21-1, the J call TRBJ1-3. TRBV21-1 is a recognized pseudogene. The CDR3 is made up of 17 amino acids. The chain's CDR3 is CASSKKGRGVAGNTIYF. Written as DNA, the CDR3 is TGTGCCAGCAGCAAAAAAGGGAGGGGGGTGGCTGGAAACACCATATATTTT.

The rearrangement uses TRBV9 and TRBJ1-1, with D unresolved. From germline, CDR1 is SGDLS and CDR2 YYNGEE. V was pared by 6 bases and J by 1 base, with 13 bases between. CDR3 length: 14 residues. The CDR3 loop reads CASTPPPGNTEAFF. The CDR3 coding sequence is TGTGCCAGCACCCCACCACCGGGGAACACTGAAGCTTTCTTT.

This clone appeared a few times. The chain links TRBV2 to TRBJ2-1; perhaps TRBD2 as D (6 bases). Trimming shortened V by 4 bases and J by 2 bases, and 9 bases separated the two germline ends. This CDR3 region has 14 residues. Per the germline V gene, CDR1 is SNHLY and CDR2 is FYNNEI. The CDR3 nucleotides read TGTGCCAGCAGTGCCAGGGAGGCCTACAATGAGCAGTTCTTC. Encoded protein: CASSAREAYNEQFF.

Note on this clone: Other DNA sequences in the sample encode the same CDR3. This rearrangement joins TRBV19 to TRBJ1-1; a possible D gene is TRBD1 (5 bases). This CDR3 region has 13 residues. V was clipped by 3 bases and J by 2 bases, with 7 bases between them. Germline V gives CDR1 LNHDA, CDR2 SQIVND (reference sequence). In DNA, the CDR3 is TGTGCCAGTAGTATTAGGGGTAACACTGAAGCTTTCTTT. Its translation is CASSIRGNTEAFF. Supplemented by reference TRBV19 and TRBJ1-1, the full variable domain reads DGGITQSPKYLFRKEGQNVTLSCEQNLNHDAMYWYRQDPGQGLRLIYYSQIVNDFQKGDIAEGYSVSREKKESFPLTVTSAQKNPTAFYLCASSIRGNTEAFFGQGTRLTVV.

The chain is built from TRBV19 and TRBJ1-1; D gene uncertain. Trimming took 5 bases from V and 0 from J, leaving 7 bases between them. The germline V gene has CDR1 LNHDA and CDR2 SQIVND (reference sequence). The CDR3 contains 13 residues. The CDR3 DNA follows: TGTGCCAGTAGTTCGCAGTTGAACACTGAAGCTTTCTTT. This sequence encodes CASSSQLNTEAFF.

The J gene is TRBJ2-7, the V gene TRBV2; 7 nucleotides align to TRBD1. The CDR3 consists of 13 residues. V dropped 8 bases and J dropped 5; count of bases not matched to a gene: 9. Per germline, CDR1 SNHLY and CDR2 FYNNEI. CDR3 residues: CASGVTGLNEQYF. CDR3 bases: TGTGCCAGCGGAGTGACAGGGCTTAACGAGCAGTACTTC.

V and J are TRBV28 and TRBJ1-2; weak D call: TRBD1 (6 bases). CDR3 length: 14 amino acids. V was clipped by 5 bases and J by 5 bases, with 15 bases between them. Per germline, CDR1 MDHEN and CDR2 SYDVKM. Here the CDR3 reads CASSPADRSYGYTF. CDR3 bases: TGTGCCAGCAGTCCCGCCGACAGGTCTTATGGCTACACCTTC.

This chain joins TRBV29-1 and TRBJ1-1; the D gene is possibly TRBD1 (6 bases). The CDR3 is made up of 12 amino acids. Germline lookup yields CDR1 SQVTM and CDR2 ANQGSEA. Trimming cost V 3 bases and J 5 bases, with 10 bases left between them. CDR3 sequence reads: CSVDGGGTEAFF. For the CDR3, the DNA is TGCAGCGTTGATGGGGGCGGGACTGAAGCTTTCTTT.

The chain combines TRBV2 with TRBJ1-2; TRBD1 matches 9 bases. CDR1 and CDR2 from the germline V gene are SNHLY and FYNNEI. Trimming took 10 bases from V and 8 from J; bases not matched to a gene: 17. This CDR3 comprises 15 residues. The CDR3 coding sequence is TGTGCCATCCCGGGACAGGGTGATTTTGTATTGGGCTACACCTTC. Translating gives CAIPGQGDFVLGYTF.

CDR3 coding DNA: TGTGCCAGCAGCCTTCAGGGCTTGGACGAGCAGTACTTC. Its protein product is CASSLQGLDEQYF. This chain links TRBV5-6 with TRBJ2-7, with D perhaps matching TRBD1 (5 bases). Trimming stripped 4 bases from V and 5 bases from J, with 13 bases between. From germline, CDR1 is SGHDT and CDR2 YYEEEE. The CDR3 runs 13 residues.